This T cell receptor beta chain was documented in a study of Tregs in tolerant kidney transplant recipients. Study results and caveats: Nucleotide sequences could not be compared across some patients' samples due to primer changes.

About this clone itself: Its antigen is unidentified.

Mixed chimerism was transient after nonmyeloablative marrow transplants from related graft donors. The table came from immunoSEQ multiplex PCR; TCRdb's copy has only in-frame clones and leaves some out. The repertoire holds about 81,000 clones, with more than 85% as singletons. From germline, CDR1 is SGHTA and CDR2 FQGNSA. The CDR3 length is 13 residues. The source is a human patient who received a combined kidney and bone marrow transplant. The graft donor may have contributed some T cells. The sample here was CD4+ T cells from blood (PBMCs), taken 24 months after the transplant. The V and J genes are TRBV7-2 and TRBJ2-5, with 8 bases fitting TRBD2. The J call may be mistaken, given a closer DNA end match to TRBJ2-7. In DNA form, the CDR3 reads TGTGCCAGCAGCTTTGGGACTAGGAACGAGCAGTACTTC. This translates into CASSFGTRNEQYF.